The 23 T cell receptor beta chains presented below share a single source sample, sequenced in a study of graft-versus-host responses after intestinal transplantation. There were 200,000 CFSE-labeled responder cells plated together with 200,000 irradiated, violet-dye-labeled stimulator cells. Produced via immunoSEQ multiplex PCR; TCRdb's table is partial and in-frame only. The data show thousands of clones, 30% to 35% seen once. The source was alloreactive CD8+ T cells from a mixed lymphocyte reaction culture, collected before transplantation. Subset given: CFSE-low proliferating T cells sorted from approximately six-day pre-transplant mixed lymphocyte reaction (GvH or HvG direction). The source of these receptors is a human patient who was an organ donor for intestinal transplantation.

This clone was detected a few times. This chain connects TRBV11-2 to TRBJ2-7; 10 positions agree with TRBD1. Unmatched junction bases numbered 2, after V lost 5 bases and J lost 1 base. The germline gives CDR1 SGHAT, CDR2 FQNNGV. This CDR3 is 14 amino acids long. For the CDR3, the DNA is TGTGCCAGCAGCCCGGGACAGGGGTCCTACGAGCAGTACTTC. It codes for CASSPGQGSYEQYF.

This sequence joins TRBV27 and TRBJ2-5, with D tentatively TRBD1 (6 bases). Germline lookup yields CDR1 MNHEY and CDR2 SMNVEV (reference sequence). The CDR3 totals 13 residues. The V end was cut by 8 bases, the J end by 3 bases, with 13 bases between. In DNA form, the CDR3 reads TGTGCCAGCGCCCTGGGGGCAGAAGAGACCCAGTACTTC. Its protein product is CASALGAEETQYF.

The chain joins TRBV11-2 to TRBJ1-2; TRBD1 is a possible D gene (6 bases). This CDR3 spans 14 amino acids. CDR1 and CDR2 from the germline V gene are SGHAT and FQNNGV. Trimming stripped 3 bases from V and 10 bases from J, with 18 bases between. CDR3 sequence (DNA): TGTGCCAGCAGCTTTTCTTGGGGGCCCGAGATCTACACCTTC. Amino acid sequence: CASSFSWGPEIYTF.

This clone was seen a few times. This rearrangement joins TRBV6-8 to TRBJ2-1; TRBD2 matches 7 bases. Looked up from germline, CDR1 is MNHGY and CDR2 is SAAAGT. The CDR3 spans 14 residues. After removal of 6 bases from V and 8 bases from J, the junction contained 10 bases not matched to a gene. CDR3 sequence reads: CASSPGEGMDEQFF. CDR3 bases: TGTGCCAGCAGCCCCGGGGAGGGTATGGATGAGCAGTTCTTC.

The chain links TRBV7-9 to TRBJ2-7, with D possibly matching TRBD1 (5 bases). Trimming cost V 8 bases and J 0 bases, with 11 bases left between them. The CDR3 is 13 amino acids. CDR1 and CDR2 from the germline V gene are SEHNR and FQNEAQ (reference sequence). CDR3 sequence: CASREGASYEQYF. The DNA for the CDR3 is TGTGCCAGCCGCGAAGGGGCCTCCTACGAGCAGTACTTC. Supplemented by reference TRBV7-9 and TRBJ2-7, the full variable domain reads DTGVSQNPRHKITKRGQNVTFRCDPISEHNRLYWYRQTLGQGPEFLTYFQNEAQLEKSRLLSDRFSAERPKGSFSTLEIQRTEQGDSAMYLCASREGASYEQYFGPGTRLTVT.

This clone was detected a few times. DNA for the CDR3: TGTGCCAGCAGCCCGGGGGTGAGCGGCGGGGAGCTGTTTTTT. It specifies CASSPGVSGGELFF. The chain couples TRBV9 to TRBJ2-2; TRBD2 is a possible D gene (6 bases). The CDR3 loop spans 14 amino acids. CDR1 and CDR2 from the germline V gene are SGDLS and YYNGEE. The V gene lost 4 bases and the J gene lost 7 bases, with 14 bases spanning the gap.

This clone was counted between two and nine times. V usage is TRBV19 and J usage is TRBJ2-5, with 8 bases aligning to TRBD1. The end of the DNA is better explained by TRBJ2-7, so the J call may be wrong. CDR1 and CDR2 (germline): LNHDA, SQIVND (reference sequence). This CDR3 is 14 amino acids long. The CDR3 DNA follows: TGTGCCAGTAGTCCCGGGACAGGTGCCTACGAGCAGTACTTC. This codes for CASSPGTGAYEQYF.

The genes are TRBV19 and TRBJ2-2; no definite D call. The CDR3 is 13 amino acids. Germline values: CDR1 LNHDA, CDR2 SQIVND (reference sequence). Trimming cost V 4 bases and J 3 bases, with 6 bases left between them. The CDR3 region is CASSTRYTGELFF. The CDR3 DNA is TGTGCCAGTAGTACCCGTTACACCGGGGAGCTGTTTTTT.

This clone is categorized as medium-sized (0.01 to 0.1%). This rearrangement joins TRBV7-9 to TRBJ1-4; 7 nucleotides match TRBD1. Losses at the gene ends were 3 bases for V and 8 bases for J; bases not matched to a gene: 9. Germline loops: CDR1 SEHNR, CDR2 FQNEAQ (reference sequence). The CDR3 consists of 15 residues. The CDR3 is CASSFFVSRGEKLFF. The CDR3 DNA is TGTGCCAGCAGCTTCTTTGTCTCCAGGGGGGAAAAACTGTTTTTT.

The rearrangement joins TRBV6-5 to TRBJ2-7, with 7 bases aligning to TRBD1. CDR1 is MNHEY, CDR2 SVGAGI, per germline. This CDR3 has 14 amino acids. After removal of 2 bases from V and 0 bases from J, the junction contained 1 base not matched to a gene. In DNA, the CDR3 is TGTGCCAGCAGTTACGCAGGGGGCTCCTACGAGCAGTACTTC. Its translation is CASSYAGGSYEQYF.

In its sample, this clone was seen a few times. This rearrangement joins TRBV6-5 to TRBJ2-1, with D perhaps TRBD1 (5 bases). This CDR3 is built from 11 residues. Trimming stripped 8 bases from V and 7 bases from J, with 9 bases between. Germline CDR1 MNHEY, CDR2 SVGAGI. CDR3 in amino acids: CASEGVNEQFF. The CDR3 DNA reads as TGTGCCAGCGAAGGGGTGAATGAGCAGTTCTTC.

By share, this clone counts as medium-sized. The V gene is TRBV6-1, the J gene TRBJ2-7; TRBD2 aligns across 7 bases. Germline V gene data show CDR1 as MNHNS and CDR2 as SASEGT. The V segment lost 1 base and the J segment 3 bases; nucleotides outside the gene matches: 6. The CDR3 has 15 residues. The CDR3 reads CASSEGGSGLYEQYF. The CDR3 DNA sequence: TGTGCCAGCAGTGAAGGCGGGAGCGGGCTCTACGAGCAGTACTTC.

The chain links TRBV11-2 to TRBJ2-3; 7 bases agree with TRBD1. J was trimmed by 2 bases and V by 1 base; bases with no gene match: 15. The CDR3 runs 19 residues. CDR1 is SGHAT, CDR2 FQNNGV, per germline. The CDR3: CASSLGLRGFDRDTDTQYF. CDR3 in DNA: TGTGCCAGCAGCTTAGGGTTAAGGGGGTTCGACAGGGACACAGATACGCAGTATTTT.

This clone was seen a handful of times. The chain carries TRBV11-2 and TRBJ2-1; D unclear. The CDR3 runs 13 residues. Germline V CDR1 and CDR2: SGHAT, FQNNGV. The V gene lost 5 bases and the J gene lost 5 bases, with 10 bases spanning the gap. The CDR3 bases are TGTGCCAGCAGCCCGTTAGATAACAATGAGCAGTTCTTC. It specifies CASSPLDNNEQFF.

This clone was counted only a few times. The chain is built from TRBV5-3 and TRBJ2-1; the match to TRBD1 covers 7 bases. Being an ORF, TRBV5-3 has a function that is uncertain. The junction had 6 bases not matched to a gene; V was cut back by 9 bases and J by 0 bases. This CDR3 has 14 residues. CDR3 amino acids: CATAGDSSYNEQFF. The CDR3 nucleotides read TGTGCCACGGCCGGGGACAGCTCCTACAATGAGCAGTTCTTC.

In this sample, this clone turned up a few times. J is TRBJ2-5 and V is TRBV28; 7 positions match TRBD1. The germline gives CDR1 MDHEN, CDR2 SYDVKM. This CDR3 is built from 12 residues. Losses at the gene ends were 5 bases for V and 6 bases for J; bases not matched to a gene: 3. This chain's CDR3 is CASSATGKTQYF. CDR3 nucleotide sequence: TGTGCCAGCAGTGCGACAGGGAAGACCCAGTACTTC.

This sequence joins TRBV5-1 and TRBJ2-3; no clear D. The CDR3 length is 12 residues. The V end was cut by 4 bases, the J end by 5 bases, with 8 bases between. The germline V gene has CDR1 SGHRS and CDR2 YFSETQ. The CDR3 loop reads CASSPARDTQYF. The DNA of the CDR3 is TGCGCCAGCAGCCCCGCTAGAGATACGCAGTATTTT.

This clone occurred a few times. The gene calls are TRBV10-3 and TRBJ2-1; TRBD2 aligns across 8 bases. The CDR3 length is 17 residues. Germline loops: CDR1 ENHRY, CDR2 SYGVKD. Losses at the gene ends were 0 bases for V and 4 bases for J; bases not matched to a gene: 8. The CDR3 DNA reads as TGTGCCATCAGTGAGTCGGGCCCTGGCGGGAGGTACAATGAGCAGTTCTTC. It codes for CAISESGPGGRYNEQFF.

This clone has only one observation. Written as DNA, the CDR3 is TGCGCCAGCAGCTTGGCGGACACCGGGGAGCTGTTTTTT. The encoded protein is CASSLADTGELFF. J is TRBJ2-2 and V is TRBV5-1, with no clear D. The CDR3 loop spans 13 amino acids. Trimming removed 0 bases at V and 3 bases at J, with 3 bases between. Per germline, CDR1 SGHRS and CDR2 YFSETQ. Full variable domain (outside the CDR3, taken from reference TRBV5-1 and TRBJ2-2): KAGVTQTPRYLIKTRGQQVTLSCSPISGHRSVSWYQQTPGQGLQFLFEYFSETQRNKGNFPGRFSGRQFSNSRSEMNVSTLELGDSALYLCASSLADTGELFFGEGSRLTVL.

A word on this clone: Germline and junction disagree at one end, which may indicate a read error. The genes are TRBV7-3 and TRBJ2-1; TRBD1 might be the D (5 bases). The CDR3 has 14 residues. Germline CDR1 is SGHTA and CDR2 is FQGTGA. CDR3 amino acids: CASSLGLSYNEQFF. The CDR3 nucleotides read TGTGCGAGCAGTCTGGGGCTTTCCTACAATGAGCAGTTCTTC.

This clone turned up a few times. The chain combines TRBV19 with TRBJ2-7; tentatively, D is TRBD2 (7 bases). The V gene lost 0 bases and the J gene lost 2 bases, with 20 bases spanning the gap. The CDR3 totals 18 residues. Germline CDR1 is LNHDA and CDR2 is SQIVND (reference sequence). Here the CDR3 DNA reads TGTGCCAGTAGTATAGATCTAGGGGGGGCCAATAATGCCTACGAGCAGTACTTC. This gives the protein CASSIDLGGANNAYEQYF.

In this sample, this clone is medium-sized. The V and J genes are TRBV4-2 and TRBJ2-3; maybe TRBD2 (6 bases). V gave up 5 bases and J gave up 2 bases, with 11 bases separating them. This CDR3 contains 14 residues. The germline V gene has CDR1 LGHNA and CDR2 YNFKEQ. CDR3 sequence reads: CASSGSGITDTQYF. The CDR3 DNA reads TGTGCCAGCAGCGGTAGCGGAATCACAGATACGCAGTATTTT.

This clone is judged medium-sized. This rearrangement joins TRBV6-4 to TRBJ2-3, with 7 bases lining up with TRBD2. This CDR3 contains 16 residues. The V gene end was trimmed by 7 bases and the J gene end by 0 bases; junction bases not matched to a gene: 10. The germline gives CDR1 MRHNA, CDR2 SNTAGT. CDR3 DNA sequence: TGTGCCAGCAACGAGAACAGCGGGGCCAGCACAGATACGCAGTATTTT. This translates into CASNENSGASTDTQYF.